Reported below is one T cell receptor (beta chain). Its antigen is still unknown. This sample was taken from a study of T cell responses to AZD1222 COVID-19 vaccine. Study context: Second-dose recipients at about 4 or about 12 weeks were treated as one pooled group.

Points from the study as a whole: Unmutated variant regions are reportedly the target of nearly half of TCRs that are spike-specific. Increases in Spike-specific TCR breadth and depth were seen after two AZD1222 doses. Donors skewed white British and female; clonal diversity was possibly underestimated.

The method was immunoSEQ multiplex PCR; TCRdb's version includes in-frame clones alone and lacks a portion of them. The data hold about 130,000 clones, with 75% to 90% observed a single time. Trimming shortened V by 2 bases and J by 3 bases, and 7 bases separated the two germline ends. The CDR3 extends over 13 amino acids. The V gene's germline CDR1 is MDHEN and CDR2 SYDVKM. The chain combines TRBV28 with TRBJ1-2, with no clear D. The sequencing used peripheral blood, collected on day 0 of AZD1222 vaccination. This TCR was sampled from an adult in good health. The CDR3 DNA sequence: TGTGCCAGCAGTTTAAGGCAGGACTATGGCTACACCTTC. Translation gives CASSLRQDYGYTF.